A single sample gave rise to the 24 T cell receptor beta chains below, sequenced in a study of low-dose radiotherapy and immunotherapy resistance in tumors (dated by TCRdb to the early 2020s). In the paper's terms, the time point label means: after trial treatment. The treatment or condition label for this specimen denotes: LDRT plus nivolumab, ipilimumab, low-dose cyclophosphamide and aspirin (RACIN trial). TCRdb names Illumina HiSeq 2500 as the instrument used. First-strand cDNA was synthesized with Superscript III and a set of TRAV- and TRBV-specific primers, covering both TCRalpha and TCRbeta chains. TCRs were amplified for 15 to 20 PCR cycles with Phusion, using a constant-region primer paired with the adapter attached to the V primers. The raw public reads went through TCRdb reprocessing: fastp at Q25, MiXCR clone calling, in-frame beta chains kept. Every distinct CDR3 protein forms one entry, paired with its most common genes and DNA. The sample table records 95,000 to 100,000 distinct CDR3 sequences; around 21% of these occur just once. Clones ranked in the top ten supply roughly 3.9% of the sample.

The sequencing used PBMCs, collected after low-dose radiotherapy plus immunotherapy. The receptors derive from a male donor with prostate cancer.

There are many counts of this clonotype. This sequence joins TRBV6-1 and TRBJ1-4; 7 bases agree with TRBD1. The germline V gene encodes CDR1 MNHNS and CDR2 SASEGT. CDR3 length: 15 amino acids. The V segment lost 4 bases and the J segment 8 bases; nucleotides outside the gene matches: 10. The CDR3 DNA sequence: TGTGCCAGCAGTGGATGGACAGGCGGACAGGAAAAACTGTTTTTT. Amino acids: CASSGWTGGQEKLFF.

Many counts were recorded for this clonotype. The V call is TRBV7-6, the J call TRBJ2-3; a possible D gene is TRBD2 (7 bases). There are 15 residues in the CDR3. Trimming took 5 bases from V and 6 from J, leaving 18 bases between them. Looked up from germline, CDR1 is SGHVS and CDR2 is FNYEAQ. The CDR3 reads CASSTPLGGHDTQYF. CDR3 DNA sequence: TGTGCCAGCAGCACCCCGCTCGGGGGGCACGATACGCAGTATTTT.

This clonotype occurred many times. The chain's CDR3 is CASSPRQLNTEAFF. The CDR3 DNA reads as TGTGCCAGCTCACCGCGACAGCTGAACACTGAAGCTTTCTTT. V and J are TRBV18 and TRBJ1-1, with TRBD1 as a possible D gene (5 bases). The CDR3 extends over 14 amino acids. V shed 3 bases and J shed 0 bases, with 8 bases lying between them. CDR1 and CDR2 (germline): KGHSH, LQKENI. The whole variable domain, remainder taken from reference TRBV18 and TRBJ1-1, is NAGVMQNPRHLVRRRGQEARLRCSPMKGHSHVYWYRQLPEEGLKFMVYLQKENIIDESGMPKERFSAEFPKEGPSILRIQQVVRGDSAAYFCASSPRQLNTEAFFGQGTRLTVV.

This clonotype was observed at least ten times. The CDR3 region has the DNA TGTGCCAGCAGGCCAGACAGGGGGCGCGAAGCTTTCTTT. Its translation is CASRPDRGREAFF. The V and J genes are TRBV2 and TRBJ1-1, with TRBD1 matching over 10 bases. Germline V gene sequence: CDR1 SNHLY, CDR2 FYNNEI. The CDR3 runs 13 residues. Germline trimming cut 6 bases from V and 8 bases from J; bases unmatched to any gene: 6.

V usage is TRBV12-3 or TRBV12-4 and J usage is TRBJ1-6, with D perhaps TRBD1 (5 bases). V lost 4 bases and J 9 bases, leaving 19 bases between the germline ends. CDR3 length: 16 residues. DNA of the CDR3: TGTGCCAGCAGTTCCCCCCGGGAGGGGCCAGTTTCACCCCTCCACTTT. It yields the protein CASSSPREGPVSPLHF.

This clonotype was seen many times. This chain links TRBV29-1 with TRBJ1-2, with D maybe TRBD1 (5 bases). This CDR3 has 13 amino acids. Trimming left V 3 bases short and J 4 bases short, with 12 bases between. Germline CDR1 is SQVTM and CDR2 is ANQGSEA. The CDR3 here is CSVESAGPYGYTF. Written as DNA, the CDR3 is TGCAGCGTTGAGAGCGCGGGACCCTATGGCTACACCTTC.

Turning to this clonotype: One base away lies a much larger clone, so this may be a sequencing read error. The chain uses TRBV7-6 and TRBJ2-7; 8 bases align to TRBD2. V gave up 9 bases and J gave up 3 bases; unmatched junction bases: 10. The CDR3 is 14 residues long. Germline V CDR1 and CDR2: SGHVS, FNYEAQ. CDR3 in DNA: TGTGCCAGTGGTCGGGGGGGGGATGTCTACGAGCAGTACTTC. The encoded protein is CASGRGGDVYEQYF.

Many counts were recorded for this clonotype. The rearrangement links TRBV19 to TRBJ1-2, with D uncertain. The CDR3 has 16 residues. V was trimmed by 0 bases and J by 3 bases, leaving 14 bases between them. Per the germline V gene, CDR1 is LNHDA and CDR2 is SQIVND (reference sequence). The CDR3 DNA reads TGTGCCAGTAGTATAGATAAGGATAATTGGTACTATGGCTACACCTTC. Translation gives CASSIDKDNWYYGYTF.

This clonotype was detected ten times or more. The CDR3 DNA reads as TGTGCCAGTACCAACCTAGTTGAAGCTTTCTTT. It translates to CASTNLVEAFF. The rearrangement uses TRBV19 and TRBJ1-1; D unresolved. Germline V gene data show CDR1 as LNHDA and CDR2 as SQIVND (reference sequence). With 7 bases removed from V and 7 bases from J, the gap between germline ends came to 10 bases. This CDR3 region has 11 residues.

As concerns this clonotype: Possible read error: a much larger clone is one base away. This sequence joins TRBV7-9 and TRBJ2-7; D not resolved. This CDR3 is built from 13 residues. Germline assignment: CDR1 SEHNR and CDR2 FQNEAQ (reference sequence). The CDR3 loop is CAGSLTRLGEQYF. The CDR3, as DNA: TGTGCCGGCAGCTTAACGAGGTTGGGCGAGCAGTACTTC.

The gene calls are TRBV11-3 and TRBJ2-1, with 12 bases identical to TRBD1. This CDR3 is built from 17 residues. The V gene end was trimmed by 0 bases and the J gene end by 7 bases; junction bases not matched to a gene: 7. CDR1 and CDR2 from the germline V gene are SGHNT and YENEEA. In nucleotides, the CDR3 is TGTGCCAGCAGCTTAGACAGGGACAGGGGGCATCTGAATGAGCAGTTCTTC. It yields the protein CASSLDRDRGHLNEQFF.

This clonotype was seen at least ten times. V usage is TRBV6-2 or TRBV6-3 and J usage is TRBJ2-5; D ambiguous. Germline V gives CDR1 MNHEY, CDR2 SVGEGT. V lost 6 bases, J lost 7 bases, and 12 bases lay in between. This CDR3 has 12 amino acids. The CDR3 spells CASRPTVGTQYF. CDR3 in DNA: TGTGCCAGCAGACCTACTGTGGGGACCCAGTACTTC.

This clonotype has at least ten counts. CDR3 sequence reads: CASSRGGASGANVLTF. The CDR3 nucleotides read TGTGCCAGCTCAAGGGGGGGCGCTTCTGGGGCCAACGTCCTGACTTTC. The V call is TRBV18, the J call TRBJ2-6; TRBD2 might be the D (7 bases). This CDR3 is 16 amino acids long. Germline CDR1 KGHSH, CDR2 LQKENI. The V and J ends lost 5 bases and 1 base respectively, with 12 bases between them.

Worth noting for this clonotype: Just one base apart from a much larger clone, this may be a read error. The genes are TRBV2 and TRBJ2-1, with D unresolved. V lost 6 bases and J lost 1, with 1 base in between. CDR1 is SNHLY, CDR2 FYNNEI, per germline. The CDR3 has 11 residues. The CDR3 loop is CASRSYNEQFF. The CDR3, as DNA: TGTGCCAGCAGATCCTACAATGAGCAGTTCTTC.

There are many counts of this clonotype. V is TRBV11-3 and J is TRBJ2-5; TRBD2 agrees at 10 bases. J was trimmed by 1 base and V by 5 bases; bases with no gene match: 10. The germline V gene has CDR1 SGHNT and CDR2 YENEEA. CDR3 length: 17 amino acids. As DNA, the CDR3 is TGTGCCAGCAGCCGAGGAAGCGGGGGGGCTCTCCAAGAGACCCAGTACTTC. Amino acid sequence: CASSRGSGGALQETQYF.

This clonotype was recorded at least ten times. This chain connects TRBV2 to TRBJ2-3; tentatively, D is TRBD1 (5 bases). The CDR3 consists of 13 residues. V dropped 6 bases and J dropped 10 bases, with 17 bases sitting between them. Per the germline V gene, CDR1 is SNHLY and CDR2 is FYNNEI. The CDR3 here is CASSWITGPAQYF. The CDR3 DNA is TGTGCCAGCAGCTGGATCACAGGCCCCGCGCAGTATTTT.

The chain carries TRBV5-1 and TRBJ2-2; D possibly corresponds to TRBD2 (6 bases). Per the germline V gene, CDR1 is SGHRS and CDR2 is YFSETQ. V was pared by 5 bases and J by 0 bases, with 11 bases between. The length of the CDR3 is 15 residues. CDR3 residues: CASSQGLPNTGELFF. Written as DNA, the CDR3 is TGCGCCAGCAGTCAGGGACTCCCGAACACCGGGGAGCTGTTTTTT. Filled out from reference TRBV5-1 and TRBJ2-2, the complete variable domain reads KAGVTQTPRYLIKTRGQQVTLSCSPISGHRSVSWYQQTPGQGLQFLFEYFSETQRNKGNFPGRFSGRQFSNSRSEMNVSTLELGDSALYLCASSQGLPNTGELFFGEGSRLTVL.

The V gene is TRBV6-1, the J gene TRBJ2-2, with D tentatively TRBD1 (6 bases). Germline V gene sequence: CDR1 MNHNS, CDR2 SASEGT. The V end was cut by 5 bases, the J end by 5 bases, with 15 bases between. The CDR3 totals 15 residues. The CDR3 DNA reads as TGTGCCAGCAGTATTGGAAGGACAGAGACCGGGGAGCTGTTTTTT. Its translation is CASSIGRTETGELFF.

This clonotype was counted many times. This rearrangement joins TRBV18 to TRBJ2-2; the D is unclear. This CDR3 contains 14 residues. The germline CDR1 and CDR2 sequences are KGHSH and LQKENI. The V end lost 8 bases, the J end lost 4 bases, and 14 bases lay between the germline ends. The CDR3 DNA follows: TGTGCCAGCACCCCTCGGGCCACCACCGGGGAGCTGTTTTTT. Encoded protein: CASTPRATTGELFF.

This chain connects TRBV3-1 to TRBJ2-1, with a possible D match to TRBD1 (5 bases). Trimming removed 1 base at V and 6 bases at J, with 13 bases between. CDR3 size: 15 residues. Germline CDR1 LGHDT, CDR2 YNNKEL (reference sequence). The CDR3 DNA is TGTGCCAGCAGCCAAGTGGGCAGGGCGGCCAATGAGCAGTTCTTC. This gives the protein CASSQVGRAANEQFF.

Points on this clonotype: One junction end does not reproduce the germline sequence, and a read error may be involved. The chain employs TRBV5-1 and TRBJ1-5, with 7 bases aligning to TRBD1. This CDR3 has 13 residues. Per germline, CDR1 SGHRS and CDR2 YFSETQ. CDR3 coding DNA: TGCGCCAGCAGCCGGGACAGCAGTCAGCCCCAGCATTTT. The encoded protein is CASSRDSSQPQHF.

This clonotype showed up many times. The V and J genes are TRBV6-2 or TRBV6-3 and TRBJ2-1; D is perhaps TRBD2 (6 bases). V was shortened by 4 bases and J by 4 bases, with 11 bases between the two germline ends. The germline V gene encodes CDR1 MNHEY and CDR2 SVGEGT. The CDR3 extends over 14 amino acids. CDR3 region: CASSLGGEYNEQFF. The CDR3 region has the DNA TGTGCCAGCAGTTTAGGAGGGGAATACAATGAGCAGTTCTTC.

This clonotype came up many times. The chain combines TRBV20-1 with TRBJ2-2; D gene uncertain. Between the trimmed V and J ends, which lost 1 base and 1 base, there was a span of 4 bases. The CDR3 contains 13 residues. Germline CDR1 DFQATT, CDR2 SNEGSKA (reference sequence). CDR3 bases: TGCAGTGCTAGAGCAGGGAACACCGGGGAGCTGTTTTTT. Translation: CSARAGNTGELFF.

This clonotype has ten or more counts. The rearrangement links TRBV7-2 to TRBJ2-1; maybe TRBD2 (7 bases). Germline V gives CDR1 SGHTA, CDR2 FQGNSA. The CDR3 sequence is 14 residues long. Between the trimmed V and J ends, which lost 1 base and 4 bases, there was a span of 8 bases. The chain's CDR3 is CASSLEGGYNEQFF. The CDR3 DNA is TGTGCCAGCAGCTTAGAGGGGGGGTACAATGAGCAGTTCTTC. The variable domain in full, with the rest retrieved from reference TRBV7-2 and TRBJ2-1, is GAGVSQSPSNKVTEKGKDVELRCDPISGHTALYWYRQSLGQGLEFLIYFQGNSAPDKSGLPSDRFSAERTGGSVSTLTIQRTQQEDSAVYLCASSLEGGYNEQFFGPGTRLTVL.